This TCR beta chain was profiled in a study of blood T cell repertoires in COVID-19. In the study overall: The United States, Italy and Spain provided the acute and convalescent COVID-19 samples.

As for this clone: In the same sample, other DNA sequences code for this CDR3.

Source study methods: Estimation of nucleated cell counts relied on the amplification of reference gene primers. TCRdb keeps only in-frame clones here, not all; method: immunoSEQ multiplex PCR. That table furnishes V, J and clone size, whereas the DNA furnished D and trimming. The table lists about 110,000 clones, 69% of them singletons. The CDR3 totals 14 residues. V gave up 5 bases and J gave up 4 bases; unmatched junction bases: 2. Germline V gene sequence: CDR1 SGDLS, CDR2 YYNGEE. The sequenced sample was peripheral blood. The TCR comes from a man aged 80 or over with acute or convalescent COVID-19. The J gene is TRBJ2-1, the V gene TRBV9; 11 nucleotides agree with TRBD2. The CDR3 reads CASSGTSGYNEQFF. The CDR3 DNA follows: TGTGCCAGCAGTGGGACTAGCGGTTACAATGAGCAGTTCTTC.